These 18 T cell receptor beta chains were all obtained from the same sample, sequenced in a study of T cell responses to AZD1222 COVID-19 vaccine. The repertoire was sequenced with immunoSEQ multiplex PCR; TCRdb's copy has only in-frame clones and lacks some. The sample lists about 140,000 clones; around 93% were seen once. The source material was peripheral blood, sampled on day 0 of AZD1222 vaccination. All receptors derive from an adult in good health.

The rearrangement links TRBV7-8 to TRBJ2-5; D perhaps matches TRBD2 (5 bases). The V end lost 2 bases, the J end lost 9 bases, and 25 bases lay between the germline ends. Germline V lookup: CDR1 SGHVS, CDR2 FQNEAQ. The CDR3 extends over 17 amino acids. CDR3 DNA: TGTGCCAGCAGCTTATACTACCCGGAGTCCCCCGACGGGGCCCAGTACTTC. This sequence encodes CASSLYYPESPDGAQYF.

This clone was counted once. The V and J genes are TRBV4-1 and TRBJ1-3; no clear D. CDR1 and CDR2 (germline): MGHRA, YSYEKL. V lost 0 bases, J lost 5 bases, and 8 bases lay in between. This CDR3 has 14 residues. DNA of the CDR3: TGCGCCAGCAGCCAAGATCAAAAGAGAAACACCATATATTTT. This encodes CASSQDQKRNTIYF.

The chain is built from TRBV2 and TRBJ2-3; maybe TRBD1 (6 bases). Germline assignment: CDR1 SNHLY and CDR2 FYNNEI. This CDR3 spans 15 amino acids. Trimming stripped 7 bases from V and 2 bases from J, with 16 bases between. Here the CDR3 DNA reads TGTGCCAGCACCCTCGGGGACACCTTCACAGATACGCAGTATTTT. Its protein product is CASTLGDTFTDTQYF.

This clone was detected only a few times. This sequence joins TRBV2 and TRBJ1-1; D may be TRBD1 (6 bases). This CDR3 is built from 15 residues. The V end lost 4 bases, the J end lost 3 bases, and 15 bases lay between the germline ends. Germline CDR1 reads SNHLY; CDR2 reads FYNNEI. Here the CDR3 reads CASSVIRGADTEAFF. The CDR3 DNA reads as TGTGCCAGCAGTGTAATAAGGGGGGCGGACACTGAAGCTTTCTTT.

The genes are TRBV30 and TRBJ1-1; D may be TRBD1 (6 bases). This CDR3 comprises 12 residues. CDR1 is GTSNPN, CDR2 SVGIG, per germline (reference sequence). V lost 2 bases and J lost 11, with 15 bases in between. This CDR3 reads CAWSRQGIGAFF. CDR3 nucleotide sequence: TGTGCCTGGAGTCGCCAGGGGATTGGGGCTTTCTTT.

This chain links TRBV10-2 with TRBJ1-5; D is uncertain. Germline values: CDR1 WSHSY, CDR2 SAAADI. Trimming removed 6 bases at V and 7 bases at J, with 13 bases between. The length of the CDR3 is 13 residues. This CDR3 is CASRGAPLQPQHF. CDR3 nucleotide sequence: TGCGCCAGCAGGGGTGCCCCTCTACAGCCCCAGCATTTT.

The J gene is TRBJ1-3, the V gene TRBV18; 8 nucleotides align to TRBD1. The germline CDR1 and CDR2 sequences are KGHSH and LQKENI. The CDR3 covers 18 residues. The V segment lost 6 bases and the J segment 2 bases; nucleotides outside the gene matches: 15. CDR3 loop: CASSHRDRQLFAGNTIYF. The CDR3 nucleotides read TGTGCCAGCTCTCACCGGGACAGGCAACTTTTTGCTGGAAACACCATATATTTT. The whole variable domain, filled in from reference TRBV18 and TRBJ1-3, reads NAGVMQNPRHLVRRRGQEARLRCSPMKGHSHVYWYRQLPEEGLKFMVYLQKENIIDESGMPKERFSAEFPKEGPSILRIQQVVRGDSAAYFCASSHRDRQLFAGNTIYFGEGSWLTVV.

This clone has a single count. The J gene is TRBJ1-1, the V gene TRBV7-3, with unresolved D. Germline V gene lookup returns CDR1 SGHTA and CDR2 FQGTGA. Trimming stripped 1 base from V and 3 bases from J, with 9 bases between. The CDR3 sequence is 14 residues long. The DNA of the CDR3 is TGTGCCAGCAGCTTAATAGGTAGTCACACTGAAGCTTTCTTT. It is translated as CASSLIGSHTEAFF.

This chain uses TRBV19 with TRBJ1-5; D remains ambiguous. CDR1 and CDR2 (germline): LNHDA, SQIVND (reference sequence). The CDR3 totals 15 residues. The V and J ends lost 6 bases and 4 bases respectively, with 16 bases between them. The CDR3 DNA reads TGTGCCAGTAGAAATCGTGGGTCGCCAAATCAGCCCCAGCATTTT. Protein product: CASRNRGSPNQPQHF.

The chain combines TRBV18 with TRBJ1-1, with TRBD1 matching over 9 bases. There are 16 residues in the CDR3. The junction had 12 bases not matched to a gene; V was cut back by 4 bases and J by 6 bases. The germline V gene encodes CDR1 KGHSH and CDR2 LQKENI. CDR3 protein: CASSRPRGQGTAEAFF. The DNA of the CDR3 is TGTGCCAGCTCACGCCCTAGGGGACAGGGCACGGCTGAAGCTTTCTTT.

In nucleotides, the CDR3 is TGTGCCAGTAGTGCCCGGGACAGGCCCCGCTATGGCTACACCTTC. Protein: CASSARDRPRYGYTF. The J gene is TRBJ1-2, the V gene TRBV19; 8 bases map to TRBD1. From germline, CDR1 is LNHDA and CDR2 SQIVND (reference sequence). This CDR3 comprises 15 residues. V was clipped by 5 bases and J by 4 bases; unmatched bases: 9.

This clone was detected once. The rearrangement links TRBV2 to TRBJ1-1; D gene unclear. V lost 6 bases, J lost 3 bases, and 11 bases lay in between. Germline assignment: CDR1 SNHLY and CDR2 FYNNEI. The CDR3 is made up of 13 amino acids. The CDR3 DNA reads as TGTGCCAGCAGAGGCAGGAGGGACACTGAAGCTTTCTTT. Its protein is CASRGRRDTEAFF.

The V call is TRBV4-1, the J call TRBJ1-4; D remains ambiguous. Germline V gives CDR1 MGHRA, CDR2 YSYEKL. The CDR3 sequence is 16 residues long. The ends were cut back, 4 bases at V and 8 bases at J, with 20 bases in the middle. The CDR3 DNA sequence: TGCGCCAGCAGCCGCATCGGGAATTTAATAGGGGAAAAACTGTTTTTT. It yields the protein CASSRIGNLIGEKLFF.

This clone appeared a single time. The chain carries TRBV6-5 and TRBJ2-5, with D possibly called TRBD1 or TRBD2 (5 bases each). V was clipped by 4 bases and J by 3 bases, with 15 bases between them. The CDR3 spans 15 residues. The germline V gene encodes CDR1 MNHEY and CDR2 SVGAGI. The CDR3: CASSSVGTEEETQYF. The CDR3 DNA sequence: TGTGCCAGCAGTTCCGTCGGGACGGAAGAAGAGACCCAGTACTTC.

The chain has TRBV6-5 and TRBJ1-1; a possible D gene is TRBD1 (6 bases). Trimming pared 7 bases from V and 7 bases from J, leaving 19 bases between. The CDR3 length is 14 residues. Per germline, CDR1 MNHEY and CDR2 SVGAGI. CDR3 bases: TGTGCCAGCATTTTGAGGGGGTGGAGGGATGAAGCTTTCTTT. This translates into CASILRGWRDEAFF.

This clone was seen more than once but under ten times. In nucleotides, the CDR3 is TGTGCCAGCAGGGAGGGAGTTTTGCCTAGCGAGCAGTACTTC. This translates into CASREGVLPSEQYF. This chain uses TRBV5-4 with TRBJ2-7; tentatively, D is TRBD2 (6 bases). V shed 5 bases and J shed 6 bases, with 18 bases lying between them. Germline loops: CDR1 SGHNT, CDR2 YYREEE (reference sequence). The CDR3 consists of 14 residues.

The table lists this clone with a count of one. The chain carries TRBV27 and TRBJ1-6; D is unresolved. Germline loops: CDR1 MNHEY, CDR2 SMNVEV (reference sequence). CDR3 length: 14 residues. Trimming shortened V by 2 bases and J by 6 bases, and 8 bases separated the two germline ends. Written as DNA, the CDR3 is TGTGCCAGCAGTTTAGAGATCACTAATTCACCCCTCCACTTT. As protein: CASSLEITNSPLHF.

The genes are TRBV15 and TRBJ1-6; 9 nucleotides line up with TRBD1. In germline, CDR1 is LNHNV, CDR2 YYDKDF (reference sequence). The CDR3 loop spans 14 amino acids. Trimming at V came to 5 bases and at J to 9 bases, leaving 5 bases not matched to a gene. CDR3 sequence: CATSPRDRASPLHF. CDR3 sequence (DNA): TGTGCCACCAGCCCCCGGGACAGGGCTTCACCCCTCCACTTT.